The source of this T cell receptor beta chain is a study of blood T cell repertoires in COVID-19. With 0 bases removed from V and 4 bases from J, the gap between germline ends came to 18 bases. The CDR3 has 17 amino acids. The germline gives CDR1 MNHNS, CDR2 SASEGT. TCRdb's copy holds only in-frame clones and misses some; the assay was immunoSEQ multiplex PCR. The table includes tens of thousands of clones, over 60% detected once. The receptor was derived from a man in his 70s with COVID-19, enrolled during active disease. V usage is TRBV6-1 and J usage is TRBJ1-2; D gene uncertain. The sequenced material came from peripheral blood. CDR3 nucleotides: TGTGCCAGCAGTGAAGCAAGAGCCCCAGGTTATAGCTATGGCTACACCTTC. It encodes CASSEARAPGYSYGYTF.